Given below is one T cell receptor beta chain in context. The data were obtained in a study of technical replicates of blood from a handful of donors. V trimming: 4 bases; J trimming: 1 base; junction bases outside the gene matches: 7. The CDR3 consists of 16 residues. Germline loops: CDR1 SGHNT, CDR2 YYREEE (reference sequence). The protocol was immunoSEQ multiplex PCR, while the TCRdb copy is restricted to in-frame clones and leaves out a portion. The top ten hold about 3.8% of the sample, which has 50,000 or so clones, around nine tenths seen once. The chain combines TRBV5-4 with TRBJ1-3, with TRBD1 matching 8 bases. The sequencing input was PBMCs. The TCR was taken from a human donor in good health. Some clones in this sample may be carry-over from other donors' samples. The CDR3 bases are TGTGCCAGCAGCATCCGAACAGGGGGGTCTGGAAACACCATATATTTT. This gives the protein CASSIRTGGSGNTIYF.